This T cell receptor (beta chain) emerged from a study of blood T cell repertoires in COVID-19. Study information: Sites across the United States, Italy and Spain contributed samples from acute and convalescent COVID-19. In each case, the material was cDNA or gDNA derived from T cells, B-cell-depleted T cells, or PBMCs.

The CDR3 spans 14 residues. Germline V lookup: CDR1 KGHDR, CDR2 SFDVKD. V was clipped by 2 bases and J by 7 bases, with 11 bases between them. Original data processing: Scientists estimated how many nucleated cells there were by amplifying reference gene primers. Only in-frame clones appear in the TCRdb table, and some are missing; sequencing was by immunoSEQ multiplex PCR. V, J and clone size are those of that table, while D and trimming were read from the DNA. The profile covers tens of thousands of clones, with roughly 84% appearing a single time and over 3.5% taken by the ten largest. The genes are TRBV24-1 and TRBJ2-1; D is unresolved. Material: peripheral blood. This receptor was obtained from a man of 80 years or more with active COVID-19. The CDR3 sequence: CATSDSDSGNEQFF. The CDR3 DNA sequence: TGTGCCACCAGTGATTCAGACTCCGGAAATGAGCAGTTCTTC.